A single T cell receptor beta chain is shown here with its context. Its antigen is not identified. Via MiXCR, TCRdb re-called the reads, giving one row per CDR3 protein. The sample consists of about 78,000 distinct CDR3 sequences, around 42% of them appearing once. Trimming left V 1 base short and J 0 bases short, with 7 bases between. Germline loops: CDR1 SEHNR, CDR2 FQNEAQ (reference sequence). The CDR3 extends over 15 amino acids. The record originates from a study of T cell repertoires in cytomegalovirus infection. The V and J genes are TRBV7-9 and TRBJ1-3; D unclear. Here the sequenced sample was CD8+ T cells from cultured PBMCs, taken from culture after CMV antigen stimulation. This receptor was obtained from a human donor in good health (CMV status not recorded). Some clones in this sample may be carry-over from other donors' samples. The chain's CDR3 is CASSLDGNSGNTIYF. The CDR3 DNA reads as TGTGCCAGCAGCTTAGACGGCAACTCTGGAAACACCATATATTTT.